Shown below are 28 T cell receptor beta chains from a single sample sequenced in a study of neurological immune-mediated disorders. TCRdb itself ran the 5' RACE reads through MiXCR, one entry per CDR3 protein. The sample consists of roughly 60,000 distinct CDR3 sequences, around 4.7% of them appearing once. Sequencing was done on a sample of PBMCs. The origin of the receptors is a woman aged 50 to 60 with multiple sclerosis.

In this sample, this clonotype turned up many times. The chain's CDR3 is CASSRQKGKLFF. The CDR3 bases are TGTGCCAGCAGCCGTCAAAAGGGAAAACTGTTTTTT. The V and J genes are TRBV7-2 and TRBJ1-4; D is uncertain. The germline V and J ends were trimmed by 5 bases and 10 bases, with 11 bases remaining between them. This CDR3 has 12 residues. Germline-derived CDR1 and CDR2 are SGHTA and FQGNSA.

This clonotype was recorded at least ten times. The CDR3 reads CASSVAGSNEQFF. DNA of the CDR3: TGTGCCAGCAGCGTAGCGGGTAGCAATGAGCAGTTCTTC. V usage is TRBV9 and J usage is TRBJ2-1; D unclear. The germline V gene encodes CDR1 SGDLS and CDR2 YYNGEE. The CDR3 covers 13 residues. Trimming left V 0 bases short and J 6 bases short, with 7 bases between.

This clonotype came up many times. This sequence joins TRBV12-3 or TRBV12-4 and TRBJ2-5; TRBD1 aligns across 7 bases. The length of the CDR3 is 13 residues. The V and J ends lost 4 bases and 13 bases, in that order; junction bases with no gene match: 12. The CDR3 region has the DNA TGTGCCAGCAGTTCCACCCTACAGGGGTCCCTGTACTTC. Its translation is CASSSTLQGSLYF.

In regard to this clonotype: This could be a read error, since a much larger clone is one nucleotide away. The V call is TRBV29-1, the J call TRBJ2-5; D is ambiguous. The length of the CDR3 is 10 residues. From germline, CDR1 is SQVTM and CDR2 ANQGSEA. The V end was cut by 8 bases, the J end by 4 bases, with 8 bases between. The CDR3 spells CSSARETQYF. The CDR3 DNA sequence: TGCAGCTCGGCAAGAGAGACCCAGTACTTC.

This clonotype was seen repeatedly, ten times or more. The V and J genes are TRBV29-1 and TRBJ2-5; 9 nucleotides align to TRBD1. CDR3 length: 16 amino acids. The V gene end was trimmed by 1 base and the J gene end by 3 bases; junction bases not matched to a gene: 9. Germline CDR1 and CDR2: SQVTM and ANQGSEA. The CDR3 sequence: CSVEGGQGRAEETQYF. In nucleotides, the CDR3 is TGCAGCGTTGAAGGGGGACAGGGAAGGGCCGAAGAGACCCAGTACTTC. Filled out from reference TRBV29-1 and TRBJ2-5, the complete variable domain reads SAVISQKPSRDICQRGTSLTIQCQVDSQVTMMFWYRQQPGQSLTLIATANQGSEATYESGFVIDKFPISRPNLTFSTLTVSNMSPEDSSIYLCSVEGGQGRAEETQYFGPGTRLLVL.

The DNA for the CDR3 is TGTGCCAGCAGCTTAGCCTTGATGGGGACGGTGGGGACCGGGGAGCTGTTTTTT. It yields the protein CASSLALMGTVGTGELFF. The rearrangement uses TRBV7-8 and TRBJ2-2; either TRBD1 or TRBD2 may fit D (5 bases each). Germline V gives CDR1 SGHVS, CDR2 FQNEAQ. This CDR3 spans 18 amino acids. The V end lost 0 bases, the J end lost 5 bases, and 19 bases lay between the germline ends.

This clonotype was observed at least ten times. V is TRBV11-1 and J is TRBJ2-3, with 7 bases matching TRBD1. The CDR3 loop spans 16 amino acids. CDR1 is SGHAT and CDR2 is FQDESV in the germline V gene (reference sequence). V shed 0 bases and J 6 bases; nucleotides not matched to a gene: 9. The CDR3, as DNA: TGTGCCAGCAGCTTAGCATCTACAGGGGCAGCGGATACGCAGTATTTT. The encoded protein is CASSLASTGAADTQYF.

V and J are TRBV5-1 and TRBJ2-7; D is undetermined. CDR1 and CDR2 (germline): SGHRS, YFSETQ. V lost 4 bases and J lost 7, with 12 bases in between. This CDR3 contains 12 residues. In DNA, the CDR3 is TGCGCCAGCAGCCCGCCAGGTGAAGAGCAGTACTTC. This gives the protein CASSPPGEEQYF.

This clonotype has at least ten counts. This chain connects TRBV7-2 to TRBJ2-5; 9 bases are shared with TRBD2. V was pared by 4 bases and J by 7 bases, with 7 bases of the junction left unmatched. CDR1 is SGHTA and CDR2 is FQGNSA in the germline V gene. CDR3 size: 14 residues. As DNA, the CDR3 is TGTGCCAGCAGCTCTAGCGGGGCCCCGGGGACCCAGTACTTC. Its protein product is CASSSSGAPGTQYF.

This clonotype occurred many times. V is TRBV3-1 and J is TRBJ1-1, with D unresolved. The CDR3 covers 13 residues. Germline CDR1 is LGHDT and CDR2 is YNNKEL (reference sequence). The ends were cut back, 8 bases at V and 0 bases at J, with 10 bases in the middle. CDR3 in amino acids: CASSRDMNTEAFF. Written as DNA, the CDR3 is TGTGCCAGCTCCCGTGACATGAACACTGAAGCTTTCTTT.

This clonotype was seen many times. The V gene is TRBV5-1, the J gene TRBJ2-3; D gene ambiguous. Germline lookup yields CDR1 SGHRS and CDR2 YFSETQ. There are 12 residues in the CDR3. The V end lost 2 bases, the J end lost 4 bases, and 5 bases lay between the germline ends. CDR3 sequence (DNA): TGCGCCAGCAGCTTCGAGGCAGATACGCAGTATTTT. Translating gives CASSFEADTQYF.

Notes on this clonotype: Since a much larger clone is just one base distant, this may be a read error. This sequence joins TRBV20-1 and TRBJ2-4; D possibly corresponds to TRBD2 (5 bases). Germline CDR1 is DFQATT and CDR2 is SNEGSKA (reference sequence). The V and J ends lost 2 bases and 10 bases respectively, with 18 bases between them. The CDR3 spans 14 residues. The CDR3: CSARNRERVIIQYF. The CDR3 DNA reads as TGCAGTGCTAGAAACCGGGAAAGGGTGATAATTCAGTACTTC.

This clonotype was observed a few times. The chain recombines TRBV12-3 or TRBV12-4 with TRBJ2-5; D unclear. V was pared by 3 bases and J by 5 bases, with 7 bases between. There are 12 residues in the CDR3. The CDR3 DNA sequence: TGTGCCAGCAGTTTTATTGGGGAGACCCAGTACTTC. It codes for CASSFIGETQYF.

This clonotype has ten or more counts. This chain joins TRBV10-3 and TRBJ2-5; 9 bases map to TRBD2. The CDR3 is 15 residues long. Germline lookup yields CDR1 ENHRY and CDR2 SYGVKD. Unmatched junction bases numbered 6, after V lost 3 bases and J lost 4 bases. CDR3 amino acids: CAISDGRGGSETQYF. CDR3 coding DNA: TGTGCCATCAGTGACGGGCGGGGGGGATCAGAGACCCAGTACTTC.

This clonotype was seen at least ten times. The chain uses TRBV12-3 or TRBV12-4 and TRBJ2-5; D is perhaps TRBD1 (5 bases). The V end lost 5 bases, the J end lost 4 bases, and 17 bases lay between the germline ends. The CDR3 consists of 15 residues. The CDR3: CASSPFLRGIETQYF. The CDR3 bases are TGTGCCAGCAGTCCGTTTCTAAGGGGCATAGAGACCCAGTACTTC.

This clonotype was observed at least ten times. The chain combines TRBV20-1 with TRBJ2-5; 7 bases agree with TRBD1. In germline, CDR1 is DFQATT, CDR2 SNEGSKA (reference sequence). J lost 2 bases, V lost 5 bases, and 5 bases had no gene match. The CDR3 covers 13 residues. CDR3 nucleotides: TGCAGTGCTTCAGGGACAGTACAAGAGACCCAGTACTTC. Amino acids: CSASGTVQETQYF.

This clonotype was counted ten times or more. V usage is TRBV5-1 and J usage is TRBJ2-7, with D perhaps assigned TRBD1 or TRBD2 (5 bases each). V gave up 2 bases and J gave up 2 bases, with 26 bases separating them. Looked up from germline, CDR1 is SGHRS and CDR2 is YFSETQ. The CDR3 is 19 amino acids. In nucleotides, the CDR3 is TGCGCCAGCAGCTTATCCGGGGCCTTCAGCACAGGCCGTACCTACGAGCAGTACTTC. Translating it yields CASSLSGAFSTGRTYEQYF.

This clonotype was counted at least ten times. The rearrangement joins TRBV5-1 to TRBJ1-2; TRBD1 is a possible D gene (6 bases). V dropped 3 bases and J dropped 9 bases, with 15 bases sitting between them. CDR3 size: 13 residues. The germline V gene encodes CDR1 SGHRS and CDR2 YFSETQ. This CDR3 reads CASSSDSRISYTF. CDR3 DNA sequence: TGCGCCAGCAGCTCGGACAGTCGAATAAGCTACACCTTC.

At least ten counts were recorded for this clonotype. The V call is TRBV20-1, the J call TRBJ2-5; a possible D gene is TRBD1 (6 bases). From germline, CDR1 is DFQATT and CDR2 SNEGSKA (reference sequence). This CDR3 has 15 amino acids. V lost 5 bases to trimming and J lost 5 bases, with 21 bases between them. CDR3 protein: CSAPRSVGAEETQYF. DNA for the CDR3: TGCAGTGCTCCCCGCTCTGTGGGGGCCGAGGAGACCCAGTACTTC.

This clonotype was picked up many times. This chain connects TRBV6-2 or TRBV6-3 to TRBJ2-7; D is unclear. Germline V CDR1 and CDR2: MNHEY, SVGEGT. Trimming removed 7 bases from V and 2 bases from J, with 12 bases in between. This CDR3 is 13 amino acids long. CDR3 sequence: CASNLQETYEQYF. CDR3 nucleotide sequence: TGTGCCAGCAACCTCCAGGAAACCTACGAGCAGTACTTC.

This clonotype has at least ten counts. The V call is TRBV10-3, the J call TRBJ1-2, with 9 bases that match TRBD1. Germline V CDR1 and CDR2: ENHRY, SYGVKD. The V gene end was trimmed by 6 bases and the J gene end by 7 bases; junction bases not matched to a gene: 9. The CDR3 sequence is 14 residues long. Written as DNA, the CDR3 is TGTGCCATCAGATGGACAGGGGCCACTATTGGCTACACCTTC. This codes for CAIRWTGATIGYTF.

This clonotype was counted a few times. The chain carries TRBV20-1 and TRBJ2-5; D is unclear. Germline lookup yields CDR1 DFQATT and CDR2 SNEGSKA (reference sequence). The germline V and J ends were trimmed by 3 bases and 5 bases, with 10 bases remaining between them. The CDR3 has 12 amino acids. As DNA, the CDR3 is TGCAGTGCTAGTTGGGGTGGGGAGACCCAGTACTTC. It encodes CSASWGGETQYF.

V usage is TRBV12-3 or TRBV12-4 and J usage is TRBJ1-2; no reliable D call. V lost 3 bases, J lost 2 bases, and 7 bases lay in between. This CDR3 region has 13 residues. The CDR3, as DNA: TGTGCCAGCAGTTTTTCTGGGAACTATGGCTACACCTTC. Amino acids: CASSFSGNYGYTF.

This clonotype was detected ten times or more. The V and J genes are TRBV12-3 or TRBV12-4 and TRBJ1-6; perhaps TRBD1 as D (5 bases). Trimming took off 4 bases at V and 3 bases at J, with 13 bases between the two ends. This CDR3 is 16 amino acids long. For the CDR3, the DNA is TGTGCCAGCAGTTCCTCCGGGGGGAGCTATAATTCACCCCTCCACTTT. Translated, it gives CASSSSGGSYNSPLHF.

The J gene is TRBJ2-3, the V gene TRBV10-2; 9 nucleotides line up with TRBD2. Germline assignment: CDR1 WSHSY and CDR2 SAAADI. Trimming at V came to 7 bases and at J to 3 bases, leaving 8 bases not matched to a gene. The CDR3 length is 15 residues. The CDR3 region is CASTLVSGGTDTQYF. CDR3 bases: TGCGCCAGCACCCTAGTAAGCGGGGGGACAGATACGCAGTATTTT.

At least ten counts were recorded for this clonotype. This chain uses TRBV3-1 with TRBJ1-4, with D unclear. The CDR3 spans 17 residues. Germline V gene sequence: CDR1 LGHDT, CDR2 YNNKEL (reference sequence). V lost 1 base and J lost 3, with 15 bases in between. The CDR3 protein is CASSQGPSSGSNEKLFF. The CDR3 nucleotides are TGTGCCAGCAGCCAAGGACCTTCATCCGGATCTAATGAAAAACTGTTTTTT.

This clonotype was recorded at least ten times. The chain joins TRBV15 to TRBJ1-1; no clear D gene. Germline CDR1 and CDR2: LNHNV and YYDKDF (reference sequence). The CDR3 totals 13 residues. The V gene lost 0 bases and the J gene lost 7 bases, with 9 bases spanning the gap. CDR3 coding DNA: TGTGCCACCAGCAGAGACCGTCGGGGTGAAGCTTTCTTT. This translates into CATSRDRRGEAFF.

The table lists this clonotype with many counts. V is TRBV14 and J is TRBJ1-1; D is possibly TRBD1 (5 bases). The CDR3 sequence is 14 residues long. The V end was cut by 0 bases, the J end by 7 bases, with 12 bases between. From germline, CDR1 is SGHDN and CDR2 FVKESK. In nucleotides, the CDR3 is TGTGCCAGCAGCCAAGATTTGGTCGACAGTGAAGCTTTCTTT. This sequence encodes CASSQDLVDSEAFF.